Included here is one TCR beta chain sequence, with context. Antigen unknown. TCRdb re-called the reads through MiXCR, storing one row per CDR3 protein. The table includes 500,000 to 600,000 distinct CDR3 sequences, about 17% detected once. J lost 6 bases, V lost 7 bases, and 4 bases had no gene match. Germline CDR1 is SGHRS and CDR2 is YFSETQ. The CDR3 covers 11 residues. This sample was included in a study of T cell repertoires in cytomegalovirus infection. Overall study: Matching HLA type and CMV infection were both indicated by public TCR beta signatures. Findings and limits, study-wide: Public TCR beta family frequency separated CMV-and-HLA carriers, including in an independent cohort.

Sequencing input: CD8+ T cells from PBMCs. This chain joins TRBV5-1 and TRBJ2-7; 7 bases align to TRBD1. This sequence originates from a human donor in good health (CMV status not recorded). Some clones in this sample may be carry-over from other donors' samples. The CDR3 protein is CASPSGGEQYF. In DNA, the CDR3 is TGCGCCAGCCCGTCAGGGGGCGAGCAGTACTTC.